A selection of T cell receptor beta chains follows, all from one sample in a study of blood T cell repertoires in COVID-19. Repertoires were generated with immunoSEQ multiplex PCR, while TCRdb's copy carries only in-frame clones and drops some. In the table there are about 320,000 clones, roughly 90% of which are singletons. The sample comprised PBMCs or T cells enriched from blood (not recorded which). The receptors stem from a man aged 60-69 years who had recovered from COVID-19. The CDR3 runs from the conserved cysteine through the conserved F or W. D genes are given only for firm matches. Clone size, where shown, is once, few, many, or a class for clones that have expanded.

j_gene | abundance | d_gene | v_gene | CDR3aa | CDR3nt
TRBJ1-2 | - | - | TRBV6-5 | CASSRGGYTF | TGTGCCAGTAGCAGGGGCGGCTACACCTTC
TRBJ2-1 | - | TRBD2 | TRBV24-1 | CATSDPLAGGPYEQFF | TGTGCCACCAGTGATCCCCTAGCGGGAGGGCCCTATGAGCAGTTCTTC
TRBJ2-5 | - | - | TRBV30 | CAQPIKGAGPQETQYF | TGTGCCCAACCTATTAAGGGGGCGGGACCCCAAGAGACCCAGTACTTC
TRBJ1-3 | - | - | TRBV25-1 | CASSGKRESSGNTIYF | TGTGCCAGCAGTGGAAAAAGGGAGAGTTCTGGAAACACCATATATTTT
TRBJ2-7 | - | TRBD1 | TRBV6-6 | CASRQGQGSSYEQYF | TGTGCCAGCAGGCAAGGACAGGGGAGCTCCTACGAGCAGTACTTC
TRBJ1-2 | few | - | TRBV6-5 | CASSYSISAYGYTF | TGTGCCAGCAGTTACTCGATCTCCGCGTATGGCTACACCTTC
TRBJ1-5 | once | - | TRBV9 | CASSVGVGGWPQHF | TGTGCCAGCAGCGTAGGAGTGGGGGGATGGCCCCAGCATTTT
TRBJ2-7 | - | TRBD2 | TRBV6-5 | CASSSGGRPSYEQYF | TGTGCCAGCAGTTCTGGCGGGAGGCCCTCCTACGAGCAGTACTTC
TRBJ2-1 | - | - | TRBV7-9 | CAETTGVYNEQFF | TGTGCCGAAACCACGGGAGTTTACAATGAGCAGTTCTTC
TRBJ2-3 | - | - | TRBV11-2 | CASSLDGISGFTDTQYF | TGTGCCAGCAGCTTAGATGGGATTAGCGGCTTCACAGATACGCAGTATTTT
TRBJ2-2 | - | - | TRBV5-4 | CASSLSSSNTGELFF | TGTGCCAGCAGCTTGTCTAGCTCGAACACCGGGGAGCTGTTTTTT
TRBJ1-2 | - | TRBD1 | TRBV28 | CASSFRGLQGYTF | TGTGCCAGCAGTTTTAGGGGGCTTCAGGGCTACACCTTC
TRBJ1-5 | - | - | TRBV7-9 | CASTPGGPQPQHF | TGTGCCAGCACCCCGGGAGGCCCTCAGCCCCAGCATTTT
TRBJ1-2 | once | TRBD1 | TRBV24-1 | CATSWGQGVEGYTF | TGTGCCACCTCGTGGGGGCAGGGGGTAGAAGGCTACACCTTC
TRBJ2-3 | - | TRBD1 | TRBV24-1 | CATSDSTGGRSTDTQYF | TGTGCCACCAGTGATTCTACAGGGGGACGTAGCACAGATACGCAGTATTTT
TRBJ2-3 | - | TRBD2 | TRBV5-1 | CASTIAGTWTDTQYF | TGCGCCAGCACGATAGCGGGAACTTGGACAGATACGCAGTATTTT
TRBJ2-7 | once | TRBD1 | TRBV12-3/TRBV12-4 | CASSWDRGYEQYF | TGTGCCAGCAGTTGGGACAGAGGCTACGAGCAGTACTTC
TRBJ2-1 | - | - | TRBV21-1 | CASSPSGSSYNEQFF | TGTGCCAGCAGCCCTAGCGGAAGCTCCTACAATGAGCAGTTCTTC
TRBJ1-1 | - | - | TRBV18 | CASSPPAGKNTEAFF | TGTGCCAGCTCACCACCGGCAGGGAAGAACACTGAAGCTTTCTTT
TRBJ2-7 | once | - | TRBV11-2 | CASSFSLSYEQYF | TGTGCCAGCAGCTTCTCACTCTCCTACGAGCAGTACTTC
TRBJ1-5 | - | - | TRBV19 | CASSRLRDSNQPQHF | TGTGCCAGTAGTCGCCTACGGGATAGCAATCAGCCCCAGCATTTT
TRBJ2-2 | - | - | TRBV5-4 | CASTMNTGELFF | TGTGCCAGCACCATGAACACCGGGGAGCTGTTTTTT
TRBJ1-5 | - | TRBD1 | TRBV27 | CASSLDRGPNQPQHF | TGTGCCAGCAGTTTAGACAGGGGACCGAATCAGCCCCAGCATTTT
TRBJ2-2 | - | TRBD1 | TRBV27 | CASSTGVTGELFF | TGTGCCAGTTCAACAGGGGTCACCGGGGAGCTGTTTTTT
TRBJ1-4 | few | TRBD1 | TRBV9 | CASSVEGGTGSLFF | TGTGCCAGCAGCGTAGAGGGGGGGACAGGGTCTCTGTTTTTT
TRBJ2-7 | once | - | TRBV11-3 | CASSLSGGTYEQYF | TGTGCCAGCAGCTTATCCGGGGGAACCTACGAGCAGTACTTC
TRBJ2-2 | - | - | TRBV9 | CASSARRQTGELFF | TGTGCCAGCAGCGCCCGACGACAGACCGGGGAGCTGTTTTTT
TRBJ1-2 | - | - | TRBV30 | CAWIRLDGYTF | TGTGCCTGGATCAGGCTCGATGGCTACACCTTC
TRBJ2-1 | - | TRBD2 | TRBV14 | CASSRNSGSLSYNEQFF | TGTGCCAGCAGCCGAAACAGCGGGAGTCTCTCCTACAATGAGCAGTTCTTC
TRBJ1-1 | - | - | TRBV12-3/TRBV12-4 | CASSLGLHTEAFF | TGTGCCAGCAGTTTAGGTCTCCACACTGAAGCTTTCTTT
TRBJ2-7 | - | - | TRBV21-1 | CARRTADEQYF | TGTGCCCGAAGAACGGCGGACGAGCAGTACTTC
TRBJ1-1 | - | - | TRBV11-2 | CASSLERRAGTEAFF | TGTGCCAGCAGCTTAGAGCGCAGGGCTGGCACTGAAGCTTTCTTT
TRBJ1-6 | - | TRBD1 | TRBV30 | CAWSANRGVDSPLHF | TGTGCCTGGAGTGCAAACAGGGGAGTGGATTCACCCCTCCACTTT
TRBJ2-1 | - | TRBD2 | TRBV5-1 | CASSLVLAGEQFF | TGCGCCAGCAGCTTGGTACTAGCGGGCGAGCAGTTCTTC
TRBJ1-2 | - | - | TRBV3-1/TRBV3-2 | CASSPMGHYGYTF | TGTGCCAGCAGCCCCATGGGCCACTATGGCTACACCTTC
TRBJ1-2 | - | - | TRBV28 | CASRGGGFAGYTF | TGTGCCAGCAGAGGGGGGGGTTTTGCTGGCTACACCTTC